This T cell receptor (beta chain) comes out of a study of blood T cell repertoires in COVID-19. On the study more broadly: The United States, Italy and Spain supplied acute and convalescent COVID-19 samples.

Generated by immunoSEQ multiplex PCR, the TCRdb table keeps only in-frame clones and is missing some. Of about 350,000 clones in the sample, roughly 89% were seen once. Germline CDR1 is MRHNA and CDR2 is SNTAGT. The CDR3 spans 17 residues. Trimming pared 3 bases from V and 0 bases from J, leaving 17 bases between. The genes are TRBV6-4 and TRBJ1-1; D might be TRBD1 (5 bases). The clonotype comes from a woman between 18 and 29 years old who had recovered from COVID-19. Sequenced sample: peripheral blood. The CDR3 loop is CASSEFPGGFLNTEAFF. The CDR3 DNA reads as TGTGCCAGCAGTGAGTTTCCGGGGGGATTTTTGAACACTGAAGCTTTCTTT.